This T cell receptor (beta chain) was found in a study of shared clonotypes between healthy human individuals. Study results and limitations: Non-shared clonotypes had lower generation probabilities than those shared by all four donors. Naive CD4 clonotypes were shared across several donors at roughly 5.5%.

The sorted-subset replicate PCRs were given 200 ng DNA, which is approximately 30,000 T cell genomes. Using immunoSEQ multiplex PCR, the repertoire was profiled, and TCRdb retains in-frame clones only, with some absent. The sample carries 1,500,000 or so clones, more than 95% recorded once. Turning to this clone: Its specificity is not known.

The ends were cut back, 5 bases at V and 1 base at J, with 10 bases in the middle. The CDR3 covers 14 residues. Germline-derived CDR1 and CDR2 are MDHEN and SYDVKM. Sequenced material: naive CD4+ T cells sorted from blood. Subset indicated: CD45RA+ positively selected. The V gene is TRBV28, the J gene TRBJ2-3; D is ambiguous. The clonotype comes from a young man in good health. The CDR3 DNA is TGTGCCAGCAGTCTTATCCCGGGCACAGATACGCAGTATTTT. The encoded protein is CASSLIPGTDTQYF.